The T cell receptor (beta chain) described here comes from a study of control samples from healthy donors and cancer patients. TCRdb's copy holds only in-frame clones and misses some; the assay was immunoSEQ multiplex PCR. The sample has 400,000 to 500,000 clones; about 93% are singletons. The CDR3 covers 14 residues. V lost 0 bases and J lost 4, with 9 bases in between. Germline V lookup: CDR1 SGHVS, CDR2 FQNEAQ. The chain recombines TRBV7-8 with TRBJ1-1, with D hard to call. This receptor was obtained from a man aged 40-50 years with head and neck cancer. The sequenced sample was PBMCs. The CDR3 sequence: CASSLALVGTEAFF. CDR3 nucleotides: TGTGCCAGCAGCTTAGCGCTAGTAGGCACTGAAGCTTTCTTT.